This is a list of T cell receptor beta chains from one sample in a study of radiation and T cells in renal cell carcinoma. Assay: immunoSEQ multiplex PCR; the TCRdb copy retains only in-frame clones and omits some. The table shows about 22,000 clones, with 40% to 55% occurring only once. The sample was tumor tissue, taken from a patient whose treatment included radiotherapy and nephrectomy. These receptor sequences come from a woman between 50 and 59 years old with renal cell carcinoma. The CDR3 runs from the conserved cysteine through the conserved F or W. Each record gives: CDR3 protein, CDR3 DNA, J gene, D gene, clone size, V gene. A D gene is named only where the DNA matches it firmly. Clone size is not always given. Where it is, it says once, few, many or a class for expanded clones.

CDR3aa: CASSIAGRNNQPQHF; CDR3nt: TGTGCCAGTAGTATAGCAGGACGGAACAATCAGCCCCAGCATTTT; j_gene: TRBJ1-5; d_gene: -; abundance: few; v_gene: TRBV19
CDR3aa: CASSEVGAGKSYEQYF; CDR3nt: TGTGCCAGCAGTGAAGTAGGGGCAGGGAAGTCCTACGAGCAGTACTTC; j_gene: TRBJ2-7; d_gene: -; abundance: few; v_gene: TRBV6-1
CDR3aa: CASSDRDRSFSYF; CDR3nt: TGTGCCAGCAGTGACAGGGACAGGAGCTTCTCGTACTTC; j_gene: TRBJ2-4; d_gene: TRBD1; abundance: -; v_gene: TRBV6-1
CDR3aa: CASSHGQGFYNSPLHF; CDR3nt: TGTGCCAGCAGCCATGGACAGGGATTCTATAATTCACCCCTCCACTTT; j_gene: TRBJ1-6; d_gene: TRBD1; abundance: -; v_gene: TRBV7-9
CDR3aa: CASSVAGRTEAFF; CDR3nt: TGTGCCAGCAGCGTCGCAGGGAGGACTGAAGCTTTCTTT; j_gene: TRBJ1-1; d_gene: -; abundance: -; v_gene: TRBV9
CDR3aa: CAIYRGAGELFF; CDR3nt: TGTGCCATTTACAGGGGTGCCGGGGAGCTGTTTTTT; j_gene: TRBJ2-2; d_gene: TRBD1; abundance: -; v_gene: TRBV6-4
CDR3aa: CASSQVGQVRETQYF; CDR3nt: TGTGCCAGCAGCCAAGTTGGACAGGTGAGAGAGACCCAGTACTTC; j_gene: TRBJ2-5; d_gene: TRBD1; abundance: -; v_gene: TRBV4-2
CDR3aa: CASSYGYHSGANVLTF; CDR3nt: TGTGCCAGCAGTTACGGTTACCATTCTGGGGCCAACGTCCTGACTTTC; j_gene: TRBJ2-6; d_gene: -; abundance: few; v_gene: TRBV6-5
CDR3aa: CASSERSAGGTEALF; CDR3nt: TGTGCCAGCAGTGAAAGGTCGGCAGGGGGCACTGAAGCTTTATTT; j_gene: TRBJ1-1; d_gene: TRBD1; abundance: -; v_gene: TRBV2
CDR3aa: CATSRDEVVLKRTGGYGYTF; CDR3nt: TGTGCCACCAGCAGAGATGAAGTCGTCCTTAAAAGAACAGGGGGCTATGGCTACACCTTC; j_gene: TRBJ1-2; d_gene: TRBD1; abundance: -; v_gene: TRBV15
CDR3aa: CASSSQTGNTIYF; CDR3nt: TGCGCCAGCAGCTCGCAGACTGGAAACACCATATATTTT; j_gene: TRBJ1-3; d_gene: -; abundance: -; v_gene: TRBV5-1
CDR3aa: CASSPSVQETQYF; CDR3nt: TGTGCCAGCTCACCATCGGTCCAAGAGACCCAGTACTTC; j_gene: TRBJ2-5; d_gene: -; abundance: -; v_gene: TRBV18
CDR3aa: CSAYNGEQYF; CDR3nt: TGCAGTGCGTACAATGGCGAGCAGTACTTC; j_gene: TRBJ2-7; d_gene: -; abundance: -; v_gene: TRBV20-1
CDR3aa: CATSYGEQYF; CDR3nt: TGTGCCACCTCATACGGGGAGCAGTACTTC; j_gene: TRBJ2-7; d_gene: -; abundance: -; v_gene: TRBV6-1
CDR3aa: CSVGGNLDEQYF; CDR3nt: TGCAGCGTGGGGGGAAACTTAGACGAGCAGTACTTC; j_gene: TRBJ2-7; d_gene: -; abundance: -; v_gene: TRBV29-1
CDR3aa: CASSQGGGAFF; CDR3nt: TGTGCCAGCAGCCAAGGCGGGGGAGCTTTCTTT; j_gene: TRBJ1-1; d_gene: -; abundance: few; v_gene: TRBV14
CDR3aa: CASSPYDRTHQPQHF; CDR3nt: TGTGCCAGCAGCCCCTATGACAGGACCCATCAGCCCCAGCATTTT; j_gene: TRBJ1-5; d_gene: -; abundance: many; v_gene: TRBV4-2
CDR3aa: CASTRDRGRGYTF; CDR3nt: TGTGCCAGCACCAGGGACAGGGGGCGAGGCTACACCTTC; j_gene: TRBJ1-2; d_gene: TRBD1; abundance: -; v_gene: TRBV28
CDR3aa: CASRPGLAGSKTQYF; CDR3nt: TGTGCCAGCAGACCCGGACTAGCGGGGTCGAAGACCCAGTACTTC; j_gene: TRBJ2-5; d_gene: TRBD2; abundance: -; v_gene: TRBV6-1
CDR3aa: CASSTSSGVAFNEQFF; CDR3nt: TGTGCCAGCAGCACTTCTAGCGGGGTAGCCTTCAATGAGCAGTTCTTC; j_gene: TRBJ2-1; d_gene: TRBD2; abundance: -; v_gene: TRBV7-2
CDR3aa: CASSEGGVTEAFF; CDR3nt: TGTGCCAGCAGCGAGGGTGGGGTTACTGAAGCTTTCTTT; j_gene: TRBJ1-1; d_gene: -; abundance: few; v_gene: TRBV9
CDR3aa: CASSDRGANTEAFF; CDR3nt: TGTGCCAGCAGCGACAGGGGAGCTAACACTGAAGCTTTCTTT; j_gene: TRBJ1-1; d_gene: TRBD1; abundance: -; v_gene: TRBV7-9
CDR3aa: CASSLEGGKDNEQFF; CDR3nt: TGCGCCAGCAGCTTGGAAGGGGGCAAAGACAATGAGCAGTTCTTC; j_gene: TRBJ2-1; d_gene: TRBD1; abundance: -; v_gene: TRBV5-1
CDR3aa: CASNVGSSYNEQFF; CDR3nt: TGTGCCAGTAACGTGGGGAGCTCCTACAATGAGCAGTTCTTC; j_gene: TRBJ2-1; d_gene: -; abundance: -; v_gene: TRBV19